This TCR beta chain was observed in a study of regulatory T cells in long-lasting Graves disease. General study points: Analyses excluded thyroid tissue, covering peripheral blood alone.

Construction of the TCR beta libraries employed iRepertoire HTBI primers in conjunction with Arm-PCR of CDR3 regions. MiXCR, applied by TCRdb to the multiplex PCR reads, yields one record per CDR3 protein. Here the sample spans under 500,000 distinct CDR3 sequences, roughly 20% being singletons. This clonotype was observed at least ten times. Its antigen is currently unknown. Specified time point: persistent/refractory GD, antithyroid drugs over 5 years with positive TRAb. The TCR library used RNA extracted from PBMCs. Graves' disease diagnoses followed American Thyroid Association guidelines. Germline CDR1 reads MNHEY; CDR2 reads SVGAGI. The V gene lost 2 bases and the J gene lost 3 bases, with 11 bases spanning the gap. This CDR3 contains 14 residues.

This clonotype originated in a female donor with Graves disease. J is TRBJ2-7 and V is TRBV6-5; D not certain. Sequenced here: peripheral blood mononuclear cells (PBMCs), sampled when the disease was refractory, from a patient treated with antithyroid drugs. The CDR3, as DNA: TGTGCCAGCAGTTACCTCCCGGGTCTCTACGAGCAGTACTTC. It translates to CASSYLPGLYEQYF.